Listed below are T cell receptor beta chains from one sample, sequenced in a study of graft-versus-host responses after intestinal transplantation. Assay used: immunoSEQ multiplex PCR; TCRdb lists only in-frame clones, some missing. The sample carries nearly 7,500 clones, approximately 71% recorded once. The source material was ileum tissue, sampled about 230 days after intestinal transplantation. The origin of the receptors is a human patient who received an intestinal transplant, so some T cells may come from the graft donor. Each CDR3 is given with its conserved first and last residue. The order of the fields is V gene, D gene, J gene, clone size, CDR3 DNA, CDR3 protein. D genes are given only for firm matches. Size tells how often a clone was seen (once, few, many) or the class of an expanded clone, and some rows leave it out.

v_call: TRBV10-3
d_call: .
j_call: TRBJ1-1
clone_size: medium-sized
cdr3_nt: TGTGCCATCAGTGAGGGGAACACTGAAGCTTTCTTT
cdr3_aa: CAISEGNTEAFF

v_call: TRBV4-2
d_call: .
j_call: TRBJ2-1
clone_size: .
cdr3_nt: TGTGCCAGCAGCCAAGTCCTGCAGGGTTCCTACAATGAGCAGTTCTTC
cdr3_aa: CASSQVLQGSYNEQFF

v_call: TRBV7-3
d_call: .
j_call: TRBJ2-6
clone_size: .
cdr3_nt: TGTGCCAGCAGCCTAACAGGGTCCGGGGCCAACGTCCTGACTTTC
cdr3_aa: CASSLTGSGANVLTF

v_call: TRBV4-3
d_call: TRBD2
j_call: TRBJ2-5
clone_size: few
cdr3_nt: TGCGCCAGCAGCCGAGGACTAGCGGGTGAGACCCAGTACTTC
cdr3_aa: CASSRGLAGETQYF

v_call: TRBV6-5
d_call: .
j_call: TRBJ1-5
clone_size: .
cdr3_nt: TGTGCCAGCAGGGCTGCAGGGAGCAATCAGCCCCAGCATTTT
cdr3_aa: CASRAAGSNQPQHF

v_call: TRBV19
d_call: .
j_call: TRBJ2-3
clone_size: .
cdr3_nt: TGTGCCAGTACGTCAGGCCCTGGCACAGATACGCAGTATTTT
cdr3_aa: CASTSGPGTDTQYF

v_call: TRBV5-8
d_call: .
j_call: TRBJ2-4
clone_size: .
cdr3_nt: TGTGCCAGCAGACCCCCGGGGAAAGGAAACATTCAGTACTTC
cdr3_aa: CASRPPGKGNIQYF

v_call: TRBV15
d_call: .
j_call: TRBJ2-2
clone_size: .
cdr3_nt: TGTGCCACCAGAGGGACTTCCCCGAACACCGGGGAGCTGTTTTTT
cdr3_aa: CATRGTSPNTGELFF

v_call: TRBV11-2
d_call: .
j_call: TRBJ2-7
clone_size: .
cdr3_nt: TGTGCCAGCAGCTTAGAACCTCCCTACGAGCAGTACTTC
cdr3_aa: CASSLEPPYEQYF

v_call: TRBV10-3
d_call: TRBD1
j_call: TRBJ2-4
clone_size: .
cdr3_nt: TGTGCCATCAGAGCCAGGGGGGCCAAAAACATTCAGTACTTC
cdr3_aa: CAIRARGAKNIQYF

v_call: TRBV2
d_call: TRBD2
j_call: TRBJ2-3
clone_size: .
cdr3_nt: TGTGCCGAGGGACTAGCGGGGTCAGATACGCAGTATTTT
cdr3_aa: CAEGLAGSDTQYF

v_call: TRBV19
d_call: TRBD1
j_call: TRBJ2-5
clone_size: .
cdr3_nt: TGTGCCAGTAGTATAGGAGGGACAGGGGGCGCGGAGACCCAGTACTTC
cdr3_aa: CASSIGGTGGAETQYF

v_call: TRBV6-6
d_call: .
j_call: TRBJ2-6
clone_size: .
cdr3_nt: TGTGCCAGCAGACACGGCCTGCAAGGGGCCAACGTCCTGACTTTC
cdr3_aa: CASRHGLQGANVLTF

v_call: TRBV9
d_call: TRBD1
j_call: TRBJ2-3
clone_size: .
cdr3_nt: TGTGCCAGCAGCGTAGGGGACAGGGTCACAGATACGCAGTATTTT
cdr3_aa: CASSVGDRVTDTQYF

v_call: TRBV28
d_call: .
j_call: TRBJ2-2
clone_size: few
cdr3_nt: TGTGCCAGCAGTTCCCGACTTGGGGAGCTGTTTTTT
cdr3_aa: CASSSRLGELFF

v_call: TRBV19
d_call: TRBD1
j_call: TRBJ1-1
clone_size: medium-sized
cdr3_nt: TGTGCCAGTAACAACGTGGACAGGGGAATGAACACTGAAGCTTTCTTT
cdr3_aa: CASNNVDRGMNTEAFF

v_call: TRBV2
d_call: .
j_call: TRBJ1-5
clone_size: .
cdr3_nt: TGTGCCAGCAGGGGGCAGATCTATCAGCCCCAGCATTTT
cdr3_aa: CASRGQIYQPQHF

v_call: TRBV15
d_call: .
j_call: TRBJ1-6
clone_size: large
cdr3_nt: TGTGCCACCAGCAGACCGTACAAGACCTCCTATAATTCACCCCTCCACTTT
cdr3_aa: CATSRPYKTSYNSPLHF

v_call: TRBV7-8
d_call: .
j_call: TRBJ1-2
clone_size: medium-sized
cdr3_nt: TGTGCCAGCAGCTTAGTCTCAGAGATCAACTATGGCTACACCTTC
cdr3_aa: CASSLVSEINYGYTF

v_call: TRBV5-1
d_call: TRBD2
j_call: TRBJ2-1
clone_size: .
cdr3_nt: TGCGCCAGCAGCCTAAGCGGGGGGGCCCTCAATGAGCAGTTCTTC
cdr3_aa: CASSLSGGALNEQFF

v_call: TRBV28
d_call: .
j_call: TRBJ1-6
clone_size: .
cdr3_nt: TGTGCCAGCAGTGAGGACAGATATAATTCACCCCTCCACTTT
cdr3_aa: CASSEDRYNSPLHF

v_call: TRBV5-1
d_call: .
j_call: TRBJ2-3
clone_size: .
cdr3_nt: TGCGCCAGCAGCTTGGGCGCTAGCGGCACAGATACGCAGTATTTT
cdr3_aa: CASSLGASGTDTQYF

v_call: TRBV9
d_call: TRBD1
j_call: TRBJ2-1
clone_size: .
cdr3_nt: TGTGCCAGCAGCGAACAGGGGGCGCTTTCGAATGAGCAGTTCTTC
cdr3_aa: CASSEQGALSNEQFF

v_call: TRBV27
d_call: .
j_call: TRBJ2-7
clone_size: .
cdr3_nt: TGTGCCAGCAGTTTCGACGGATCCTACGAGCAGTACTTC
cdr3_aa: CASSFDGSYEQYF

v_call: TRBV21-1
d_call: .
j_call: TRBJ1-5
clone_size: .
cdr3_nt: TGTGCCAGCAGCAAAGCGGACAGGGCGGCTCAGCCCCAGCATTTT
cdr3_aa: CASSKADRAAQPQHF

v_call: TRBV5-6
d_call: TRBD2
j_call: TRBJ2-1
clone_size: .
cdr3_nt: TGTGCCAGCACCTTCGGGACTAGCTTATCCAATGAGCAGTTCTTC
cdr3_aa: CASTFGTSLSNEQFF